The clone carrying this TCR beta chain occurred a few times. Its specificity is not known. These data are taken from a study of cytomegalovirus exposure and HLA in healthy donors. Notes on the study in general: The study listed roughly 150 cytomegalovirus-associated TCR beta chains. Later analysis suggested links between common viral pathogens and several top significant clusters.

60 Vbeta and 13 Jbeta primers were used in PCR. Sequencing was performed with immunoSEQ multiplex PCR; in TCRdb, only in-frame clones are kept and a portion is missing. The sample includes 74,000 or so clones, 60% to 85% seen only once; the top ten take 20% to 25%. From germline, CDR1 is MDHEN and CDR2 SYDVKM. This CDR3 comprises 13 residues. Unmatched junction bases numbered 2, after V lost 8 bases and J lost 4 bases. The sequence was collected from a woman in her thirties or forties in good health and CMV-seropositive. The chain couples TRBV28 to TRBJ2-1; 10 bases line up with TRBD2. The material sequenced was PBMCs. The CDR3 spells CASGLAVYNEQFF. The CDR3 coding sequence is TGTGCCAGCGGACTAGCGGTTTACAATGAGCAGTTCTTC.